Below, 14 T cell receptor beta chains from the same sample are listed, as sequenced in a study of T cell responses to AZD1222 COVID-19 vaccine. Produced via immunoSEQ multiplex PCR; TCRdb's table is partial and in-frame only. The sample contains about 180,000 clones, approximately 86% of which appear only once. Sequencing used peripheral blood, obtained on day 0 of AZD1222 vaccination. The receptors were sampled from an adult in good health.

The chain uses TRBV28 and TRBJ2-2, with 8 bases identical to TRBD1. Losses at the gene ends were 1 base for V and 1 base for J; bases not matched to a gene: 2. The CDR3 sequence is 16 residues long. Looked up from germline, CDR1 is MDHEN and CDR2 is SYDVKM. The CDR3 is CASSLSGTGNTGELFF. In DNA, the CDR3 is TGTGCCAGCAGTTTATCCGGGACAGGGAACACCGGGGAGCTGTTTTTT.

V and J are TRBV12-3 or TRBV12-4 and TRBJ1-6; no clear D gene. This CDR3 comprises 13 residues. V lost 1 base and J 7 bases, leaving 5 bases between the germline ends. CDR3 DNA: TGTGCCAGCAGTTTAGTGGGGAATTCACCCCTCCACTTT. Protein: CASSLVGNSPLHF.

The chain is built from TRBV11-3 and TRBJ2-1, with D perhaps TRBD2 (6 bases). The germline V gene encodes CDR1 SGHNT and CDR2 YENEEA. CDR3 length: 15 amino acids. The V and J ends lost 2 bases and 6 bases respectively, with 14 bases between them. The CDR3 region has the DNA TGTGCCAGCAGCTTATCTAGCGTGAGAGGCAATGAGCAGTTCTTC. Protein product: CASSLSSVRGNEQFF.

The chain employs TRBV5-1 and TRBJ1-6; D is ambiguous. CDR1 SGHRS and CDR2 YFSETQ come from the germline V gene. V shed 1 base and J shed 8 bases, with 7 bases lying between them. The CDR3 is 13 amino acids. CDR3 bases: TGCGCCAGCAGCTTGTCACGGGATTCACCCCTCCACTTT. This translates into CASSLSRDSPLHF.

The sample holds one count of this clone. The CDR3 spells CASSWDRTNTEAFF. CDR3 coding DNA: TGTGCCAGCAGCTGGGACAGGACGAACACTGAAGCTTTCTTT. The chain recombines TRBV11-2 with TRBJ1-1; 8 bases are shared with TRBD1. From germline, CDR1 is SGHAT and CDR2 FQNNGV. After removal of 4 bases from V and 1 base from J, the junction contained 2 bases not matched to a gene. The CDR3 totals 14 residues. The entire variable domain, with the rest obtained from reference TRBV11-2 and TRBJ1-1, is as follows: EAGVAQSPRYKIIEKRQSVAFWCNPISGHATLYWYQQILGQGPKLLIQFQNNGVVDDSQLPKDRFSAERLKGVDSTLKIQPAKLEDSAVYLCASSWDRTNTEAFFGQGTRLTVV.

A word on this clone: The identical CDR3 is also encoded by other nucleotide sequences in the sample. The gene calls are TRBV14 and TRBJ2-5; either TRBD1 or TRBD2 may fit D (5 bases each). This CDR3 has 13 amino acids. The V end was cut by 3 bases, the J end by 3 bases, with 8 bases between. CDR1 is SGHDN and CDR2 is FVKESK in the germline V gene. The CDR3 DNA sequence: TGTGCCAGCAGCCAGGGACGGAAAGAGACCCAGTACTTC. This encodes CASSQGRKETQYF.

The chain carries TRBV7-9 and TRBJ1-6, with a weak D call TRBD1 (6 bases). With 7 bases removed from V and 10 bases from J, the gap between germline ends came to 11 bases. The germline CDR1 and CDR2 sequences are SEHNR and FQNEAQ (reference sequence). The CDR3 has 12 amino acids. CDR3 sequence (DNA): TGTGCCAGCATCGCTGGGGGCTCACCCCTCCACTTT. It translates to CASIAGGSPLHF. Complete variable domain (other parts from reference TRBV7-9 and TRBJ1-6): DTGVSQNPRHKITKRGQNVTFRCDPISEHNRLYWYRQTLGQGPEFLTYFQNEAQLEKSRLLSDRFSAERPKGSFSTLEIQRTEQGDSAMYLCASIAGGSPLHFGNGTRLTVT.

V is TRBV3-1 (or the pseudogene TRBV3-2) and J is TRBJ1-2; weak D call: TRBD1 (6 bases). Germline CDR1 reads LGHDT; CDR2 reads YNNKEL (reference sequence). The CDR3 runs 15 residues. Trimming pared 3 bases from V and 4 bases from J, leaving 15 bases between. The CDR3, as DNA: TGTGCCAGCAGCCAGCGGCTGGACAGTCCCTATGGCTACACCTTC. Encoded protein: CASSQRLDSPYGYTF.

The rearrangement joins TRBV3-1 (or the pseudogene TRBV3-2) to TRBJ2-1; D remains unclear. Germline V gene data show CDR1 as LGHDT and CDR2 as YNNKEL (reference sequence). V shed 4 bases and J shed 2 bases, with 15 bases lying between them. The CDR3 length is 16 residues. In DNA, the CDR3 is TGTGCCAGCAGCCCCTCAGTGGCCCCTGCCTACAATGAGCAGTTCTTC. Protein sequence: CASSPSVAPAYNEQFF.

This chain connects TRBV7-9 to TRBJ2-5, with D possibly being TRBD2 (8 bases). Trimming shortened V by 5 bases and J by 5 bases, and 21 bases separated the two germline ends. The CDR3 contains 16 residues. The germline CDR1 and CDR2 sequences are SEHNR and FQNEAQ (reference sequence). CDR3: CASSLGGGGPSETQYF. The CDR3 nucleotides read TGTGCCAGCAGCCTAGGGGGCGGGGGGCCCTCGGAGACCCAGTACTTC.

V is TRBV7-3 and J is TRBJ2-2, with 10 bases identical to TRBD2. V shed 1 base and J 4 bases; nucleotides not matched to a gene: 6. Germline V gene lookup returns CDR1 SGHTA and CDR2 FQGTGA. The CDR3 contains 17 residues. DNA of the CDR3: TGTGCCAGCAGCTTAATGGCTAGCGGGAGTCGCACCGGGGAGCTGTTTTTT. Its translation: CASSLMASGSRTGELFF.

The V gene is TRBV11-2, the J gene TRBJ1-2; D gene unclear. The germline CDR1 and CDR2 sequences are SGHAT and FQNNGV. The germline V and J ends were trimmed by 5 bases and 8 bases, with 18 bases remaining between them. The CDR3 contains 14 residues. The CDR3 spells CASSPDVKAGGYTF. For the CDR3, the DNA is TGTGCCAGCAGCCCAGACGTCAAGGCCGGGGGCTACACCTTC.

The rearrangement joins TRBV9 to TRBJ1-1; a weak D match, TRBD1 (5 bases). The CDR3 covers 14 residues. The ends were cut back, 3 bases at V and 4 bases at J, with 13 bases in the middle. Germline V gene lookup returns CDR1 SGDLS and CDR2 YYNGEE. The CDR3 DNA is TGTGCCAGCAGCGGGCTTGGGGGGATCACTGAAGCTTTCTTT. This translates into CASSGLGGITEAFF.

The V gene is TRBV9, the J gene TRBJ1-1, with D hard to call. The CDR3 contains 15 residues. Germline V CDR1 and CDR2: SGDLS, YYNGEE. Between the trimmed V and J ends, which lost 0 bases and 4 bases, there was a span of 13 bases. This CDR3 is CASSVGGELGTEAFF. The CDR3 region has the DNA TGTGCCAGCAGCGTAGGTGGGGAGTTGGGCACTGAAGCTTTCTTT.